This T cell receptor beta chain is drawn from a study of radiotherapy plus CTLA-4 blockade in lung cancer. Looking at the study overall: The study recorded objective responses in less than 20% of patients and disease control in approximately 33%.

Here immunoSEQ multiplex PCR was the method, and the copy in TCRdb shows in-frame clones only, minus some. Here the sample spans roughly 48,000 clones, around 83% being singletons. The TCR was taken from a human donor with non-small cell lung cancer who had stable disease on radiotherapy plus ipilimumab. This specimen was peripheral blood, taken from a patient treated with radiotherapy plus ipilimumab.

CDR3 region: CASSLNQADIDEQYF. CDR3 nucleotides: TGTGCCAGCAGCTTGAACCAGGCCGATATCGACGAGCAGTACTTC. The chain couples TRBV5-4 to TRBJ2-7; no clear D. CDR1 is SGHNT, CDR2 YYREEE, per germline (reference sequence). V was clipped by 1 base and J by 5 bases, with 16 bases between them. This CDR3 comprises 15 residues.